What follows are 30 T cell receptor beta chains derived from one specimen sequenced in a study of shared clonotypes between healthy human individuals. TCRdb's copy holds only in-frame clones and misses some; the assay was immunoSEQ multiplex PCR. The sample has about 820,000 clones, 80% to 95% seen once. CD8 cells regarded as naive lacked CD45RO, were positively chosen for CCR7, and omitted terminally differentiated effector memory CD45RA+ cells. The sample consisted of naive CD8+ T cells sorted from blood. These receptors were obtained from a man aged 25-40 years in good health.

Many counts were recorded for this clone. The chain links TRBV27 to TRBJ2-7, with TRBD2 as a possible D gene (5 bases). The V gene's germline CDR1 is MNHEY and CDR2 SMNVEV (reference sequence). V was cut by 8 bases and J by 3 bases, with 11 bases left in between. This CDR3 region has 12 residues. CDR3 loop: CASLPGGYEQYF. For the CDR3, the DNA is TGTGCCAGCCTCCCCGGAGGCTACGAGCAGTACTTC.

The V call is TRBV19, the J call TRBJ2-1, with D perhaps TRBD2 (6 bases). CDR1 and CDR2 (germline): LNHDA, SQIVND (reference sequence). The CDR3 runs to 13 residues. V dropped 7 bases and J dropped 4 bases, with 11 bases sitting between them. CDR3 nucleotide sequence: TGTGCCAGTACGGGCGGGATATACAATGAGCAGTTCTTC. Its protein is CASTGGIYNEQFF.

The chain has TRBV9 and TRBJ2-1, with D perhaps assigned TRBD1 or TRBD2 (5 bases each). Germline V lookup: CDR1 SGDLS, CDR2 YYNGEE. Trimming stripped 0 bases from V and 10 bases from J, with 11 bases between. The CDR3 has 13 residues. The CDR3 sequence is CASSVDGAGEQFF. Here the CDR3 DNA reads TGTGCCAGCAGCGTAGACGGGGCTGGCGAGCAGTTCTTC.

The chain recombines TRBV6-1 with TRBJ2-2, with 8 bases lining up with TRBD2. The CDR3 extends over 17 amino acids. Germline V gene lookup returns CDR1 MNHNS and CDR2 SASEGT. V dropped 2 bases and J dropped 3; count of bases not matched to a gene: 8. CDR3 loop: CASSEPFGAGDTGELFF. The CDR3, as DNA: TGTGCCAGCAGTGAACCCTTTGGAGCGGGAGACACCGGGGAGCTGTTTTTT.

The sample holds one count of this clone. The gene calls are TRBV6-1 and TRBJ2-2; D is uncertain. This CDR3 region has 13 residues. The germline V and J ends were trimmed by 10 bases and 4 bases, with 13 bases remaining between them. Germline assignment: CDR1 MNHNS and CDR2 SASEGT. The DNA for the CDR3 is TGTGCCATTGGCAGGCCGTCCACCGGGGAGCTGTTTTTT. As protein: CAIGRPSTGELFF.

This chain connects TRBV23-1 to TRBJ2-7; 10 bases fit TRBD2. TRBV23-1 is designated an ORF whose function remains uncertain. The J segment lost 3 bases and the V segment lost 8 bases, leaving 16 bases of the junction unmatched. The CDR3 length is 17 residues. CDR3 sequence reads: CASRGGLAGDLFYEQYF. The CDR3 bases are TGCGCCAGCCGGGGCGGGCTAGCGGGAGACCTCTTCTACGAGCAGTACTTC.

The V call is TRBV12-5, the J call TRBJ2-1; D not resolved. V was trimmed by 5 bases and J by 0 bases, leaving 2 bases between them. Germline-derived CDR1 and CDR2 are LGHNT and FRNRAP. The CDR3 has 12 amino acids. The CDR3 spells CASGLSYNEQFF. CDR3 sequence (DNA): TGTGCTAGTGGTCTCTCCTACAATGAGCAGTTCTTC.

This chain links TRBV5-1 with TRBJ2-1; a weak D match, TRBD1 (8 bases). There are 16 residues in the CDR3. The V end was cut by 2 bases, the J end by 5 bases, with 17 bases between. The V gene's germline CDR1 is SGHRS and CDR2 YFSETQ. CDR3 in amino acids: CASSFYRGGGHNEQFF. CDR3 sequence (DNA): TGCGCCAGCAGCTTTTACAGGGGGGGTGGTCACAATGAGCAGTTCTTC.

This sequence joins TRBV10-2 and TRBJ2-5; 7 bases map to TRBD1. This CDR3 comprises 12 residues. V trimming: 10 bases; J trimming: 5 bases; junction bases outside the gene matches: 7. Germline V gene sequence: CDR1 WSHSY, CDR2 SAAADI. CDR3 region: CATSTGWETQYF. The CDR3 nucleotides read TGCGCCACGTCGACAGGGTGGGAGACCCAGTACTTC.

The chain combines TRBV11-2 with TRBJ2-1; 10 nucleotides align to TRBD2. After removal of 5 bases from V and 0 bases from J, the junction contained 7 bases not matched to a gene. The CDR3 covers 17 residues. Germline CDR1 SGHAT, CDR2 FQNNGV. The CDR3 reads CASSPSPSGGSYNEQFF. CDR3 nucleotides: TGTGCCAGCAGCCCCTCCCCTAGCGGGGGCTCCTACAATGAGCAGTTCTTC.

The genes are TRBV6-5 and TRBJ2-1; D unclear. The CDR3 runs to 15 residues. CDR1 is MNHEY and CDR2 is SVGAGI in the germline V gene. V shed 5 bases and J shed 7 bases, with 18 bases lying between them. This chain's CDR3 is CASSNAPSEVNEQFF. CDR3 sequence (DNA): TGTGCCAGCAGTAATGCGCCCTCCGAGGTGAATGAGCAGTTCTTC.

V gene TRBV5-8 combines with J gene TRBJ2-3; no definite D call. Trimming took off 6 bases at V and 1 base at J, with 15 bases between the two ends. This CDR3 comprises 15 residues. Germline assignment: CDR1 SGHTS and CDR2 YDEGEE. This CDR3 is CASIPYLSGTDTQYF. CDR3 coding DNA: TGTGCCAGCATCCCTTACCTTAGTGGCACAGATACGCAGTATTTT.

V and J are TRBV5-6 and TRBJ1-1; no clear D. CDR1 SGHDT and CDR2 YYEEEE come from the germline V gene. V dropped 0 bases and J dropped 10 bases, with 13 bases sitting between them. This CDR3 comprises 13 residues. This chain's CDR3 is CASSLVTPGGAFF. CDR3 in DNA: TGTGCCAGCAGCTTGGTTACCCCGGGTGGAGCTTTCTTT.

The gene calls are TRBV28 and TRBJ2-7; D is uncertain. The V end was cut by 6 bases, the J end by 2 bases, with 20 bases between. CDR3 length equals 16 residues. Germline V gives CDR1 MDHEN, CDR2 SYDVKM. The CDR3 loop reads CASRPPYSTSTYEQYF. In DNA, the CDR3 is TGTGCCAGCAGGCCCCCGTACTCTACCTCTACCTACGAGCAGTACTTC.

V is TRBV28 and J is TRBJ1-1, with D unresolved. Trimming removed 5 bases from V and 2 bases from J, with 9 bases in between. This CDR3 spans 13 amino acids. Germline V gives CDR1 MDHEN, CDR2 SYDVKM. This chain's CDR3 is CASSRAGNTEAFF. In DNA, the CDR3 is TGTGCCAGCAGTAGAGCGGGAAACACTGAAGCTTTCTTT. The entire variable domain, with the rest obtained from reference TRBV28 and TRBJ1-1, is as follows: DVKVTQSSRYLVKRTGEKVFLECVQDMDHENMFWYRQDPGLGLRLIYFSYDVKMKEKGDIPEGYSVSREKKERFSLILESASTNQTSMYLCASSRAGNTEAFFGQGTRLTVV.

The V and J genes are TRBV6-6 and TRBJ2-3; D may be TRBD1 (6 bases). Germline V gene data show CDR1 as MNHNY and CDR2 as SVGAGI (reference sequence). The V end was cut by 5 bases, the J end by 0 bases, with 15 bases between. This CDR3 has 16 amino acids. CDR3 protein: CASSRLRGSSTDTQYF. CDR3 DNA: TGTGCCAGCAGTCGCCTCAGGGGATCTAGCACAGATACGCAGTATTTT.

This clone has a single count. J is TRBJ1-3 and V is TRBV29-1; no definite D call. The CDR3 loop spans 13 amino acids. V lost 5 bases, J lost 2 bases, and 10 bases lay in between. Germline assignment: CDR1 SQVTM and CDR2 ANQGSEA. The CDR3 protein is CSVNQRTGNTIYF. The CDR3 DNA follows: TGCAGCGTTAACCAGAGGACTGGAAACACCATATATTTT.

The J gene is TRBJ1-5, the V gene TRBV5-6, with TRBD1 identical over 7 bases. CDR1 SGHDT and CDR2 YYEEEE come from the germline V gene. Trimming cost V 3 bases and J 1 base; bases outside gene matches: 13. The CDR3 has 18 amino acids. CDR3 amino acids: CASSSWEGALGSNQPQHF. The CDR3 DNA reads as TGTGCCAGCAGCTCTTGGGAGGGGGCCCTAGGAAGCAATCAGCCCCAGCATTTT.

As to this clone: The sample holds other DNA sequences that translate to the same CDR3. V usage is TRBV9 and J usage is TRBJ1-5; 8 bases are shared with TRBD1. The junction had 4 bases not matched to a gene; V was cut back by 0 bases and J by 5 bases. Per the germline V gene, CDR1 is SGDLS and CDR2 is YYNGEE. The CDR3 extends over 15 amino acids. The DNA for the CDR3 is TGTGCCAGCAGCGTAGGACAGGGGCTAGATCAGCCCCAGCATTTT. It translates to CASSVGQGLDQPQHF.

A remark on this clone: The same CDR3 also results from other DNA sequences found in this sample. J is TRBJ2-1 and V is TRBV2; D may match TRBD1 or TRBD2 (5 bases each). Germline CDR1 SNHLY, CDR2 FYNNEI. The CDR3 contains 15 residues. With 3 bases removed from V and 4 bases from J, the gap between germline ends came to 13 bases. CDR3 sequence reads: CASSEGLAGYNEQFF. CDR3 DNA: TGTGCCAGCAGTGAGGGGCTAGCAGGATACAATGAGCAGTTCTTC.

V and J are TRBV10-2 and TRBJ2-5; D possibly corresponds to TRBD1 (5 bases). CDR3 length: 14 residues. The V gene's germline CDR1 is WSHSY and CDR2 SAAADI. V shed 0 bases and J shed 3 bases, with 8 bases lying between them. CDR3 coding DNA: TGCGCCAGCAGTGAGTCCCCGACAGAAGAGACCCAGTACTTC. Its translation: CASSESPTEETQYF.

J is TRBJ2-7 and V is TRBV2; 7 bases agree with TRBD1. Germline assignment: CDR1 SNHLY and CDR2 FYNNEI. J gave up 0 bases and V 10 bases, and 9 bases lay outside the gene matches. The CDR3 has 14 amino acids. The CDR3 coding sequence is TGTGCCACTAGGGATGGGACAGTCTCCTACGAGCAGTACTTC. Its protein product is CATRDGTVSYEQYF.

The rearrangement uses TRBV14 and TRBJ2-7, with D maybe TRBD2 (6 bases). V lost 3 bases to trimming and J lost 2 bases, with 14 bases between them. The CDR3 totals 15 residues. Germline V lookup: CDR1 SGHDN, CDR2 FVKESK. CDR3 nucleotide sequence: TGTGCCAGCAGCCATCGTAGCGGCTCTCCCTACGAGCAGTACTTC. It encodes CASSHRSGSPYEQYF. The full variable domain, with the rest looked up from reference TRBV14 and TRBJ2-7, is EAGVTQFPSHSVIEKGQTVTLRCDPISGHDNLYWYRRVMGKEIKFLLHFVKESKQDESGMPNNRFLAERTGGTYSTLKVQPAELEDSGVYFCASSHRSGSPYEQYFGPGTRLTVT.

The chain uses TRBV2 and TRBJ2-1; D ambiguous. The V and J ends lost 1 base and 5 bases respectively, with 12 bases between them. This CDR3 comprises 15 residues. The germline CDR1 and CDR2 sequences are SNHLY and FYNNEI. The CDR3 sequence: CASSEVSALNNEQFF. In DNA form, the CDR3 reads TGTGCCAGCAGTGAAGTGTCCGCGTTAAACAATGAGCAGTTCTTC.

The chain links TRBV6-6 to TRBJ1-5; maybe TRBD1 (5 bases). The CDR3 contains 15 residues. V shed 7 bases and J shed 6 bases, with 19 bases lying between them. Germline V CDR1 and CDR2: MNHNY, SVGAGI (reference sequence). CDR3 sequence: CASTPDWDPSQPQHF. The CDR3 coding sequence is TGTGCCAGCACCCCTGACTGGGACCCAAGTCAGCCCCAGCATTTT.

The V and J genes are TRBV27 and TRBJ2-1; D unclear. This CDR3 is built from 12 residues. V lost 7 bases and J lost 6, with 10 bases in between. Germline-derived CDR1 and CDR2 are MNHEY and SMNVEV (reference sequence). CDR3 bases: TGTGCCAGCAAAAAGGTGGGCAATGAGCAGTTCTTC. Translated, it gives CASKKVGNEQFF.

This clone showed up just once. The J gene is TRBJ1-5, the V gene TRBV11-2; no firm D call. Looked up from germline, CDR1 is SGHAT and CDR2 is FQNNGV. V shed 5 bases and J shed 2 bases, with 10 bases lying between them. The CDR3 sequence is 14 residues long. CDR3 amino acids: CASSLGRGNQPQHF. In DNA, the CDR3 is TGTGCCAGCAGCCTGGGTCGTGGCAATCAGCCCCAGCATTTT.

The genes are TRBV11-2 and TRBJ2-7; the match to TRBD2 covers 10 bases. Per the germline V gene, CDR1 is SGHAT and CDR2 is FQNNGV. With V trimmed by 1 base and J by 0 bases, 3 bases remained unmatched. The CDR3 covers 16 residues. CDR3 in DNA: TGTGCCAGCAGCTTAGTGGCTAGCGGGAGCTCCTACGAGCAGTACTTC. It is translated as CASSLVASGSSYEQYF.

The chain couples TRBV7-8 to TRBJ2-5, with TRBD1 identical over 10 bases. Trimming took 10 bases from V and 3 from J; bases not matched to a gene: 11. CDR1 is SGHVS, CDR2 FQNEAQ, per germline. The CDR3 contains 15 residues. The CDR3 loop is CATRTGTGVKETQYF. CDR3 coding DNA: TGTGCCACCAGAACCGGGACAGGGGTCAAAGAGACCCAGTACTTC.

CDR3 loop: CASSQELAGASYEQYF. The CDR3 coding sequence is TGCGCCAGCAGCCAAGAACTAGCGGGAGCATCATACGAGCAGTACTTC. The J gene is TRBJ2-7, the V gene TRBV4-3, with 11 bases lining up with TRBD2. Germline loops: CDR1 LGHNA, CDR2 YSLEER. J lost 4 bases, V lost 0 bases, and 5 bases had no gene match. The CDR3 is 16 residues long.